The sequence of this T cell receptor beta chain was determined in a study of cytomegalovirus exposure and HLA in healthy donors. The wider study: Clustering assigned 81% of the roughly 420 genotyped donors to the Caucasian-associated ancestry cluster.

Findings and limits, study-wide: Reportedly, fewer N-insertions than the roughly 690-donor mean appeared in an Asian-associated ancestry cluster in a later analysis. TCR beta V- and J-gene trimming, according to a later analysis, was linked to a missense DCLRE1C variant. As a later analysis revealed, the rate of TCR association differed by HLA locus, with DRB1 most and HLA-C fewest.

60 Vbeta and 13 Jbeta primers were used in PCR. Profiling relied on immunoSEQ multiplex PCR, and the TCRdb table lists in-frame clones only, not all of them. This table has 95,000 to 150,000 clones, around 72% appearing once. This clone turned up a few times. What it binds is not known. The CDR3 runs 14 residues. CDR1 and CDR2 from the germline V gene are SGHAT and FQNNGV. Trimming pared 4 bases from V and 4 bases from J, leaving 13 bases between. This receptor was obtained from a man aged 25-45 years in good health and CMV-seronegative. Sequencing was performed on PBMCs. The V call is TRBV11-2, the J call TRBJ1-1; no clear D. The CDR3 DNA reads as TGTGCCAGCAGCTCTGTGCTCGAGGGCACTGAAGCTTTCTTT. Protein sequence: CASSSVLEGTEAFF. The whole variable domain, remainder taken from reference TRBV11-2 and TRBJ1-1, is EAGVAQSPRYKIIEKRQSVAFWCNPISGHATLYWYQQILGQGPKLLIQFQNNGVVDDSQLPKDRFSAERLKGVDSTLKIQPAKLEDSAVYLCASSSVLEGTEAFFGQGTRLTVV.